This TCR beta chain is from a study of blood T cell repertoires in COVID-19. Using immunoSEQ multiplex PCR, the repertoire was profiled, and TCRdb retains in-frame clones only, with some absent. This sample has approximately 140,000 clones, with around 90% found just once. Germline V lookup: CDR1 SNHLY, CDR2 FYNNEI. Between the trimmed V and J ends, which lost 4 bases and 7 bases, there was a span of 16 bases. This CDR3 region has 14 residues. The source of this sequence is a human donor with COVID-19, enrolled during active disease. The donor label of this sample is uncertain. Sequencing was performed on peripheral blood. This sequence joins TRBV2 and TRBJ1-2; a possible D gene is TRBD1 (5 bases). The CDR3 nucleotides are TGTGCCAGCAGTGTATTGGAAGGGGAAGGTGGCTACACCTTC. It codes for CASSVLEGEGGYTF.